This T cell receptor beta chain came from a study of beta chain features in type 1 diabetes. Overall study: Examination spanned some 100 million sorted cells from all samples. Study-level results: Type 1 diabetes patients showed a moderate but significant shortening of TCRB CDR3s in all four CD4+ subsets.

In regard to this clone: Its antigen is as yet unknown.

The CDR3 length is 14 residues. Germline lookup yields CDR1 LNHNV and CDR2 YYDKDF (reference sequence). Trimming shortened V by 5 bases and J by 8 bases, and 15 bases separated the two germline ends. As every portion of the isolated RNA was reverse transcribed, the sequencing read expressed TCRB transcripts. Assay used: immunoSEQ multiplex PCR; TCRdb lists only in-frame clones, some missing. The sample gives 150,000 to 200,000 clones, 63% of which show up once; nearly 0.09% is in the top ten. The sequence derives from a young man with type 1 diabetes. Source material: naive CD4+ T cells from blood. V and J are TRBV15 and TRBJ1-4; D uncertain. The CDR3 reads CATSPRLSVEKLFF. CDR3 nucleotide sequence: TGTGCCACCAGCCCGCGGTTGTCCGTGGAAAAACTGTTTTTT.